This TCR beta chain stems from a study of beta chain features in type 1 diabetes. CDR1 is LNHDA and CDR2 is SQIVND in the germline V gene (reference sequence). V gave up 1 base and J gave up 6 bases, with 8 bases separating them. The CDR3 has 13 amino acids. Researchers reported sorting CD4+ naive, central memory, regulatory and stem cell-like memory cells via CD45RO/CCR7/CD25/CD127/CD95/CD27. The sequenced template was cDNA made from the entire isolated RNA. Regulatory, naive and central memory T cell samples averaged approximately 3.3 million reads. TCRdb keeps only in-frame clones here, not all; method: immunoSEQ multiplex PCR. Of around 160,000 clones listed, 48% are singletons.

Sequenced material: Tregs from blood. This clonotype was sampled from a man younger than 35 in good health. The rearrangement uses TRBV19 and TRBJ2-3; tentative D call: TRBD2 (5 bases). CDR3 nucleotide sequence: TGTGCCAGTAGTATAGTCTGGGAGGATACGCAGTATTTT. The encoded protein is CASSIVWEDTQYF.